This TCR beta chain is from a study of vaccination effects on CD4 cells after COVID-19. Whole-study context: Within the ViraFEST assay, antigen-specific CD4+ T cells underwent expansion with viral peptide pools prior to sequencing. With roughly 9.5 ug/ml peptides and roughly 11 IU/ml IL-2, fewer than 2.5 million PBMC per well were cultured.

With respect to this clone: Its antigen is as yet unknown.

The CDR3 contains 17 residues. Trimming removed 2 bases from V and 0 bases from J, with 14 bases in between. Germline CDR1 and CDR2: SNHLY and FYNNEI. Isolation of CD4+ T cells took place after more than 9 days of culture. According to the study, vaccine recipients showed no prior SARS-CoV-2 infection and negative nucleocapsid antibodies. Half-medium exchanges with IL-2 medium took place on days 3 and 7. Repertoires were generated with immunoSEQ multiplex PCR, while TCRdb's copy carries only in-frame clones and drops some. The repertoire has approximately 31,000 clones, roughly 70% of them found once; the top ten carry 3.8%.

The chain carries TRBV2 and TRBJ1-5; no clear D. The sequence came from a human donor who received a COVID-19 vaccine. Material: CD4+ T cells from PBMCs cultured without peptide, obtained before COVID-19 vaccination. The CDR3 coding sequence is TGTGCCAGCAGTGAAAAGTTTACATGGAGTAGCAATCAGCCCCAGCATTTT. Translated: CASSEKFTWSSNQPQHF.